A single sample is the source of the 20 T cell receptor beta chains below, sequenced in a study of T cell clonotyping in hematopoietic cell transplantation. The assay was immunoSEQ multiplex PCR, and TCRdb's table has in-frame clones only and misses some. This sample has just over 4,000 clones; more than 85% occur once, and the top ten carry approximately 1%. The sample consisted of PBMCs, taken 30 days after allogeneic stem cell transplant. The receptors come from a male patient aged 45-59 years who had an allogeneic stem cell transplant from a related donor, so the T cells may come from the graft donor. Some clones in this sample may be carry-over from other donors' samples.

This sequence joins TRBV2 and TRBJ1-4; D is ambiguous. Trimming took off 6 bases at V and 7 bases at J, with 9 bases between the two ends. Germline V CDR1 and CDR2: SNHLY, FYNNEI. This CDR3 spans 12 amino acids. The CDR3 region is CASRTLGEKLFF. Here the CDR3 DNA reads TGTGCCAGCAGGACTCTGGGTGAAAAACTGTTTTTT.

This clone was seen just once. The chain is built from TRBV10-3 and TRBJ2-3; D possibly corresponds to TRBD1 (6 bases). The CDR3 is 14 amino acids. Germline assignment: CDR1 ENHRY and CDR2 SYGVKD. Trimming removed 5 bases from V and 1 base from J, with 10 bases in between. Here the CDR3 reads CAISNRVGTDTQYF. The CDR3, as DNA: TGTGCCATCAGTAACAGGGTGGGCACAGATACGCAGTATTTT.

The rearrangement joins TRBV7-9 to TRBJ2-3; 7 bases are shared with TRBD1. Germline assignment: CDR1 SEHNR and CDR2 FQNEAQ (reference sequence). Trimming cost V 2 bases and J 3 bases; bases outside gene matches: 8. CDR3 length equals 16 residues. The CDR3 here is CASSLTGTANTDTQYF. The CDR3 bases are TGTGCCAGCAGCTTAACCGGGACAGCTAATACAGATACGCAGTATTTT.

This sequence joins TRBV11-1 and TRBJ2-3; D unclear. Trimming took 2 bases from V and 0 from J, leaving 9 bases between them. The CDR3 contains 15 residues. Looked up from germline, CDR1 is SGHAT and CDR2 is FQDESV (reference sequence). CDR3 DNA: TGTGCCAGCAGCTTAAGGCCGTTTAGCACAGATACGCAGTATTTT. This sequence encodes CASSLRPFSTDTQYF.

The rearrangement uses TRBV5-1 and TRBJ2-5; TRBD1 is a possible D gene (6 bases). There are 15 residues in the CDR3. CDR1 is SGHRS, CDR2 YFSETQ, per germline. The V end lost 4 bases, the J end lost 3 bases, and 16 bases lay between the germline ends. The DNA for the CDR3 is TGCGCCAGCAGCCCCGGGACACAACTGAAAGAGACCCAGTACTTC. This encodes CASSPGTQLKETQYF.

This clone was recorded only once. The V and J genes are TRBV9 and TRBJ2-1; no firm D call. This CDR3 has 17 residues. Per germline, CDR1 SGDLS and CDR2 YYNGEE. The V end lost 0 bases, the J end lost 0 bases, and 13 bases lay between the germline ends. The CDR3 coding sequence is TGTGCCAGCAGCGTAGCTCTGGACGTTAACTCCTACAATGAGCAGTTCTTC. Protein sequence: CASSVALDVNSYNEQFF.

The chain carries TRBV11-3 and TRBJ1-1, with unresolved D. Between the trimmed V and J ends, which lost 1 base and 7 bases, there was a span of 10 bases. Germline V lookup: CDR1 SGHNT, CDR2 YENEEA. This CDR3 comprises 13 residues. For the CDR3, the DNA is TGTGCCAGCAGCTTAGCTTCCGGCAGTGAAGCTTTCTTT. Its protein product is CASSLASGSEAFF.

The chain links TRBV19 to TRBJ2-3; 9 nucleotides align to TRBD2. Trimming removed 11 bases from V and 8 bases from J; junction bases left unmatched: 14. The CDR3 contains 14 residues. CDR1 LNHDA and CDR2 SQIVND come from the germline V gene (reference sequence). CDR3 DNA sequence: TGTGCCTCTACGAGTAGCGGGAGAGGGGGTACGCAGTATTTT. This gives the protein CASTSSGRGGTQYF.

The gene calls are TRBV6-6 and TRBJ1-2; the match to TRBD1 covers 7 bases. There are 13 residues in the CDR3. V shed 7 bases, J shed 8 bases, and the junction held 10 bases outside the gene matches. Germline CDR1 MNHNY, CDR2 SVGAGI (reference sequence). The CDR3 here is CASTRQGPGGYTF. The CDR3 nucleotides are TGTGCCAGCACACGACAGGGCCCGGGGGGCTACACCTTC.

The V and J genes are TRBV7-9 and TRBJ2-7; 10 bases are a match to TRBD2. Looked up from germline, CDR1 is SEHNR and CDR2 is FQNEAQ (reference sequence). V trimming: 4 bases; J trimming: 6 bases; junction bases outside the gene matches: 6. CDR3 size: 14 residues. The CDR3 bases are TGTGCCAGCAGCTCCAGCGGGGGGGCCGGCGAGCAGTACTTC. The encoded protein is CASSSSGGAGEQYF.

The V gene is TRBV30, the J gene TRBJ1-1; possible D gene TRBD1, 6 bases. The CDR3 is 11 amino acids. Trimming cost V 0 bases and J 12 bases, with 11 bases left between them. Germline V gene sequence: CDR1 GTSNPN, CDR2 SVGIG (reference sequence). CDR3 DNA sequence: TGTGCCTGGAGTGTATCACAGGGACCTTTCTTT. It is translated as CAWSVSQGPFF.

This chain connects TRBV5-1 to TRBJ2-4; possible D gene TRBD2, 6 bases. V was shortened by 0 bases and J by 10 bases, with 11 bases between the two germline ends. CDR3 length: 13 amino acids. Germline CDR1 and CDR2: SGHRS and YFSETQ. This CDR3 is CASSLEPGRIQYF. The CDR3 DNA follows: TGCGCCAGCAGCTTGGAGCCGGGGAGGATTCAGTACTTC.

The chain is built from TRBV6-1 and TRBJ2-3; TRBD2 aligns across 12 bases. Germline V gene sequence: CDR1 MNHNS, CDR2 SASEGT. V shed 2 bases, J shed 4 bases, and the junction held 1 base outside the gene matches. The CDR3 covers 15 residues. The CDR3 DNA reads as TGTGCCAGCAGTGAACTAGCGGGAGGGCCAGATACGCAGTATTTT. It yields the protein CASSELAGGPDTQYF.

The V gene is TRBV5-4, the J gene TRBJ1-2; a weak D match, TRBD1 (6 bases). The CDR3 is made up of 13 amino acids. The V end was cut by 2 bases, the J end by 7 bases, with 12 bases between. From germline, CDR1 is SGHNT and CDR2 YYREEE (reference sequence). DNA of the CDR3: TGTGCCAGCAGCTTACAGGGTGGAGGTGGCTACACCTTC. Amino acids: CASSLQGGGGYTF.

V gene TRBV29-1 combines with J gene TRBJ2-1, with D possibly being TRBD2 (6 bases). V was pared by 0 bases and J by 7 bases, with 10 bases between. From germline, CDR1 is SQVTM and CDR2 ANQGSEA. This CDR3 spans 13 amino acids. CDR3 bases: TGCAGCGTTGAAGATATACTAGCTAATGAGCAGTTCTTC. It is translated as CSVEDILANEQFF.

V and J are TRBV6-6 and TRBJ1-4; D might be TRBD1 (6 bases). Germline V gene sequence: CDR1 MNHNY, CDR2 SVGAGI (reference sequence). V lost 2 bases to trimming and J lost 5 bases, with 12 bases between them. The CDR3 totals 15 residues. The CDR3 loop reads CASSYTQGPNEKLFF. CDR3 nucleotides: TGTGCCAGCAGTTACACACAGGGCCCAAATGAAAAACTGTTTTTT.

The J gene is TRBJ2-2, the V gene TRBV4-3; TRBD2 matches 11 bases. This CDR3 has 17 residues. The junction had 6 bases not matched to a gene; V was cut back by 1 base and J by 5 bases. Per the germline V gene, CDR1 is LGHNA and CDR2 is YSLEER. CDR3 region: CASSQGVAGGQTGELFF. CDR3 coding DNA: TGCGCCAGCAGCCAAGGGGTAGCGGGAGGGCAGACCGGGGAGCTGTTTTTT.

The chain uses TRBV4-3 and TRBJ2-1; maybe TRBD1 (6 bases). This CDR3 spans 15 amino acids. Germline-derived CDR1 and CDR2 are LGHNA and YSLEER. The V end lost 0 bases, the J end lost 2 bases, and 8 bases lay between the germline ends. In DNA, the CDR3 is TGCGCCAGCAGCCAAGAAACAGGGCCCTACAATGAGCAGTTCTTC. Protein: CASSQETGPYNEQFF.

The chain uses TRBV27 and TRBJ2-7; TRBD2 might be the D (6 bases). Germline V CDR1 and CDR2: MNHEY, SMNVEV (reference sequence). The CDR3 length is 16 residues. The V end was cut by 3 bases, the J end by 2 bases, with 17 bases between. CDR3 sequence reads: CASSLGGAPIPYEQYF. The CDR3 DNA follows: TGTGCCAGCAGTTTGGGGGGTGCCCCCATTCCCTACGAGCAGTACTTC.

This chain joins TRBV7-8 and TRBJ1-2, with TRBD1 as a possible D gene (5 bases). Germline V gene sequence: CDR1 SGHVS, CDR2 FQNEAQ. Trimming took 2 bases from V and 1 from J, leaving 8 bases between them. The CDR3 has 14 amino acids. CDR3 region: CASSLSRGNYGYTF. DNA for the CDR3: TGTGCCAGCAGCTTATCAAGGGGTAACTATGGCTACACCTTC.